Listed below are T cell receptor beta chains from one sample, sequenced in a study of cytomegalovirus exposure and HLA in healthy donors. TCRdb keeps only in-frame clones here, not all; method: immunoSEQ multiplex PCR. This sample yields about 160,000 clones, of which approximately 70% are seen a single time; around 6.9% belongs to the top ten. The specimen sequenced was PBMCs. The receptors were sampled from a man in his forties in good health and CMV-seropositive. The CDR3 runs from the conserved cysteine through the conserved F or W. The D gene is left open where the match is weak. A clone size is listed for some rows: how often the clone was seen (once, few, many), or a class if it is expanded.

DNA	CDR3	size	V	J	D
TGTGCCAGCATGGCGACACCGAACACCGGGGAGCTGTTTTTT	CASMATPNTGELFF	few	TRBV2	TRBJ2-2	NA
TGTGCCAGCAGTCTCTATCAGGGGGCGGAAGGCTACACCTTC	CASSLYQGAEGYTF	few	TRBV27	TRBJ1-2	TRBD1
TGCGCCAGCAGCCACCTGGGGCATAACTCCTACGAGCAGTACTTC	CASSHLGHNSYEQYF	once	TRBV4-1	TRBJ2-7	NA
TGTGCCAGCAGCTTAGTCGCGAGCATCACAGATACGCAGTATTTT	CASSLVASITDTQYF	few	TRBV11-2	TRBJ2-3	NA
TGCGCCAGCAGCCAATCACTAGCGGGGGTGGGGCAGTATTTT	CASSQSLAGVGQYF	once	TRBV4-3	TRBJ2-3	TRBD2
TGTGCCAGCAGTTACTCAGGGGCAGATACGCAGTATTTT	CASSYSGADTQYF	once	TRBV6-5	TRBJ2-3	NA
TGTGCCAGCAGTTTAGCGGGGGGGTACACCGGGGAGCTGTTTTTT	CASSLAGGYTGELFF	NA	TRBV2	TRBJ2-2	TRBD2
TGTGCCCGAAAGACCTACGGCAGGGAGGATGGCTACACCTTC	CARKTYGREDGYTF	NA	TRBV30	TRBJ1-2	NA
TGTGCCAGTACCCAACAAATGAACACTGAAGCTTTCTTT	CASTQQMNTEAFF	NA	TRBV19	TRBJ1-1	NA
TGTGCCAGCAGCTTAAGCGGTAGCGGGGGGAGTCTTCAGTTCTTC	CASSLSGSGGSLQFF	NA	TRBV11-3	TRBJ2-1	TRBD2
TGTGCCAGCAGCGAAATCAGCGACATTCAGTACTTC	CASSEISDIQYF	NA	TRBV7-2	TRBJ2-4	NA
TGTGCCAGTAGTATAGTCCCAGGCCCAGGTTACGAGCAGTACTTC	CASSIVPGPGYEQYF	NA	TRBV19	TRBJ2-7	NA
TGTGCCAGCAGCCCCCCGGGGGTGATTAACTATGGCTACACCTTC	CASSPPGVINYGYTF	NA	TRBV25-1	TRBJ1-2	NA
TGTGCCAGCAGCTTGAGGTTTCGGGGGAATCCAGGGGGCTACACCTTC	CASSLRFRGNPGGYTF	NA	TRBV5-8	TRBJ1-2	NA
TGTGCCAGCAGCCCGTTCGGCGAGCAGTACTTC	CASSPFGEQYF	few	TRBV11-2	TRBJ2-7	NA
TGTGCCAGCAGCCGCTTAGGGGACAGGAACACTGAAGCTTTCTTT	CASSRLGDRNTEAFF	NA	TRBV5-4	TRBJ1-1	TRBD1
TGTGCCAGCAGCTTAGAGACTAGCGGAGAGACCCAGTACTTC	CASSLETSGETQYF	NA	TRBV7-2	TRBJ2-5	TRBD2
TGTGCCAGCAGCACCCTCGGACAGGTCGGAAAACTGTTTTTT	CASSTLGQVGKLFF	NA	TRBV11-2	TRBJ1-4	TRBD1
TGCGCCAGCAGCCCCCGGAGCGGGGGTTCCTACGAGCAGTACTTC	CASSPRSGGSYEQYF	NA	TRBV4-3	TRBJ2-7	TRBD2
TGTGCCAGCAGTCCCCGGAGCTATGGCTACACCTTC	CASSPRSYGYTF	few	TRBV6-6	TRBJ1-2	NA
TGTGCCAGCAGCCCCCAACAGGGAGGGACCCATACGCAGTATTTT	CASSPQQGGTHTQYF	NA	TRBV7-9	TRBJ2-3	NA
TGTGCCAGCAGCTTAGAACGTGTTAACAGGGGTGTCCATGGCTACACCTTC	CASSLERVNRGVHGYTF	NA	TRBV7-8	TRBJ1-2	TRBD1
TGTGCCAGCAGCTTATCTGTGAACACTGAAGCTTTCTTT	CASSLSVNTEAFF	NA	TRBV7-3	TRBJ1-1	NA
TGTGCCAGCACGGGGGATAGCACAGATACGCAGTATTTT	CASTGDSTDTQYF	NA	TRBV6-6	TRBJ2-3	NA
TGCGCCAGCAGCCAAGATCTACAGGCCACAGGGGGGGAGCTGTTTTTT	CASSQDLQATGGELFF	NA	TRBV4-3	TRBJ2-2	NA
TGTGCCAGCAGTGACGTGGATCAGCGTGGCTACACCTTC	CASSDVDQRGYTF	NA	TRBV6-1	TRBJ1-2	NA
TGCGCCAGCAGCTTGGGGCAGGGGGCTGGACAGCCCCAGCATTTT	CASSLGQGAGQPQHF	NA	TRBV5-1	TRBJ1-5	TRBD1
TGTGCCAGCAGCCCCCAGGAGACTAGCTACGAGCAGTACTTC	CASSPQETSYEQYF	NA	TRBV9	TRBJ2-7	NA
TGTGCCAGCAGCTTAGCAGGCAGGGTCTTTGGCTACACCTTC	CASSLAGRVFGYTF	NA	TRBV7-2	TRBJ1-2	NA
TGTGCCAGCAGCACCAGGACAGTAGCTAACACTGAAGCTTTCTTT	CASSTRTVANTEAFF	few	TRBV6-5	TRBJ1-1	NA
TGCGCCAGCAGCTTGGCCGCCGGGGGGGTTACCGGGGAGCTGTTTTTT	CASSLAAGGVTGELFF	NA	TRBV5-1	TRBJ2-2	TRBD2
TGTGCCAGCAGTTTCCTAGTTGAGGGAACTGAAGCTTTCTTT	CASSFLVEGTEAFF	NA	TRBV27	TRBJ1-1	NA
TGTGCCAGTAGTCTTATGAGGACAGTCTATGGCTACACCTTC	CASSLMRTVYGYTF	once	TRBV19	TRBJ1-2	NA
TGTGCCAGCAGCCAAGATGGGGAGCTAGCGGGGTCCGGGGAGCTGTTTTTT	CASSQDGELAGSGELFF	NA	TRBV4-2	TRBJ2-2	TRBD2
TGTGCCAGCAGTGACCGAACAGGGGGCGGACAGCCCCAGCATTTT	CASSDRTGGGQPQHF	NA	TRBV6-1	TRBJ1-5	TRBD1
TGTGCCAGTAGTGTTACTGCCTCCTACGAGCAGTACTTC	CASSVTASYEQYF	NA	TRBV19	TRBJ2-7	NA
TGTGCCAGCTCACCAATCGGGAAGACCCAGTACTTC	CASSPIGKTQYF	NA	TRBV18	TRBJ2-5	NA
TGCGCCAGCAGCCTACAGGTTGCAACTAATGAAAAACTGTTTTTT	CASSLQVATNEKLFF	NA	TRBV5-1	TRBJ1-4	NA
TGTGCCAGTAGTATAGGCCCAGGGCCCAACGTCCTGACTTTC	CASSIGPGPNVLTF	NA	TRBV19	TRBJ2-6	NA
TGCGCCAGCAGCTTGGATCCTAGCACAGATACGCAGTATTTT	CASSLDPSTDTQYF	NA	TRBV5-1	TRBJ2-3	NA
TGTGCCAGCAGCTTATTGGGTCGGGGTCTCGATGAGCAGTTCTTC	CASSLLGRGLDEQFF	NA	TRBV7-2	TRBJ2-1	NA